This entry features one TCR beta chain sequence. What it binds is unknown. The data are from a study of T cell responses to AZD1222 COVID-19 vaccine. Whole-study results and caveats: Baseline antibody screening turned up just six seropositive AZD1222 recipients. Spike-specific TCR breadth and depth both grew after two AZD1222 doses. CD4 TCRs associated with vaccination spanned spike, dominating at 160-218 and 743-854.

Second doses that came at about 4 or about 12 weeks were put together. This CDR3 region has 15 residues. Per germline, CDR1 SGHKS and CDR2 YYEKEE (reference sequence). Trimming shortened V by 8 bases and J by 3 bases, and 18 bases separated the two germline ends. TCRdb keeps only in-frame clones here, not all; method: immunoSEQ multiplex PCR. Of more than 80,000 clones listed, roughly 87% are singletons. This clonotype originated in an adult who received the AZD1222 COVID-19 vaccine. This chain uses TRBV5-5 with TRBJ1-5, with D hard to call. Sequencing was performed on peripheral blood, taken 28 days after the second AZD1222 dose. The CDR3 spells CASHPGGVNNQPQHF. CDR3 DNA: TGTGCCAGTCATCCCGGCGGGGTTAACAATCAGCCCCAGCATTTT.